The present T cell receptor beta chain was sequenced within a study of blood T cell repertoires in COVID-19. This clone was observed once. Generated by immunoSEQ multiplex PCR, the TCRdb table keeps only in-frame clones and is missing some. The data hold around 230,000 clones, with roughly 87% observed a single time. Specimen: PBMCs or T cells enriched from blood (not recorded which). The source is a man aged 18 to 30 with acute COVID-19.

The CDR3 DNA reads TGTGCCTGGAGTCCCCGGGAGGGCCTCGACACCGGGGAGCTGTTTTTT. As protein: CAWSPREGLDTGELFF. The chain is built from TRBV30 and TRBJ2-2, with 8 bases fitting TRBD2. The CDR3 is 16 amino acids. The V gene's germline CDR1 is GTSNPN and CDR2 SVGIG (reference sequence). Trimming removed 2 bases from V and 3 bases from J; junction bases left unmatched: 8.